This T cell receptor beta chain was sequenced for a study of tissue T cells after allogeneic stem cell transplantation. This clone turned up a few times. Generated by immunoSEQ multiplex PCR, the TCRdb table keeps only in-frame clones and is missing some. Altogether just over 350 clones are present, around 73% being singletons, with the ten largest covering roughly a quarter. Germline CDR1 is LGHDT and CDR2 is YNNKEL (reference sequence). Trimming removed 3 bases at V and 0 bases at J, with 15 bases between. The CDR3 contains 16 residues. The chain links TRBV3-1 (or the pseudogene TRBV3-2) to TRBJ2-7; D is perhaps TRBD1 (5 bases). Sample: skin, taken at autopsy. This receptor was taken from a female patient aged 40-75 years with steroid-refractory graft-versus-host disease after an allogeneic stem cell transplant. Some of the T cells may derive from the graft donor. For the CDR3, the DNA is TGTGCCAGCAGCCACGAGGACATCGGCCACTCCTACGAGCAGTACTTC. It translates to CASSHEDIGHSYEQYF.